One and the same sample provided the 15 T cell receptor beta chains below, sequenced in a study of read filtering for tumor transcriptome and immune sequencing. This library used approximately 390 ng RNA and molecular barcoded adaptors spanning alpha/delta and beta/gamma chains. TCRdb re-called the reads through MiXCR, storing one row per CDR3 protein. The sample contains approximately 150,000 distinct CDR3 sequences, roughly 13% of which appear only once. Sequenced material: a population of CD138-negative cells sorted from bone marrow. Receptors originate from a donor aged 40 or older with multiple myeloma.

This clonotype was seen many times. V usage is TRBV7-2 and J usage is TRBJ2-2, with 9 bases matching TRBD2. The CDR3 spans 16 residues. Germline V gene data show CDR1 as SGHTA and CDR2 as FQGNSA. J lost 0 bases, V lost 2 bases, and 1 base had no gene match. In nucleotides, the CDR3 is TGTGCCAGCAGCTTACTAGCGGGAACGAACACCGGGGAGCTGTTTTTT. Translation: CASSLLAGTNTGELFF. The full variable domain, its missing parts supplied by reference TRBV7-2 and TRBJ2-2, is GAGVSQSPSNKVTEKGKDVELRCDPISGHTALYWYRQSLGQGLEFLIYFQGNSAPDKSGLPSDRFSAERTGGSVSTLTIQRTQQEDSAVYLCASSLLAGTNTGELFFGEGSRLTVL.

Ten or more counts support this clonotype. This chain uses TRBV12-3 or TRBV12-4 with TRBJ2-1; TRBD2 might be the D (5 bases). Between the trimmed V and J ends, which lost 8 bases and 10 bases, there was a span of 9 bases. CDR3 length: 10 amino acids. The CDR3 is CASRGREQFF. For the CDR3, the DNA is TGTGCCAGCCGGGGTAGAGAGCAGTTCTTC.

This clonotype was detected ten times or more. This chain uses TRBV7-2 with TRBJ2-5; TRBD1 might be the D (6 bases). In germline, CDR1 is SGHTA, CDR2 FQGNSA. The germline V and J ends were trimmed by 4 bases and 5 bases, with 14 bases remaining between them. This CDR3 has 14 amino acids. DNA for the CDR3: TGTGCCAGCAGCTCAACAGGGCGAGGGGAGACCCAGTACTTC. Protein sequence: CASSSTGRGETQYF.

The CDR3 is CASSLLRREIGNEQFF. CDR3 DNA: TGTGCCAGCAGTTTACTTCGTCGGGAGATTGGAAATGAGCAGTTCTTC. The chain has TRBV27 and TRBJ2-1; a possible D gene is TRBD2 (6 bases). CDR3 size: 16 residues. Germline lookup yields CDR1 MNHEY and CDR2 SMNVEV (reference sequence). The ends were cut back, 2 bases at V and 7 bases at J, with 18 bases in the middle.

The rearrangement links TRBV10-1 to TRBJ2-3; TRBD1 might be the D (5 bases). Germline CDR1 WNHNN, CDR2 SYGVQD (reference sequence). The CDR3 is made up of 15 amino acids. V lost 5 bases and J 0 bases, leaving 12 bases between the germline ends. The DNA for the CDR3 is TGCGCCAGCAGTTCTTCAGGGTTGAGCACAGATACGCAGTATTTT. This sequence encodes CASSSSGLSTDTQYF.

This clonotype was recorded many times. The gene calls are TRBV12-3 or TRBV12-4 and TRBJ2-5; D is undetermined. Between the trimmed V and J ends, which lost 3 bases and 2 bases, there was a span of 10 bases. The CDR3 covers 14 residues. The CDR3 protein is CASSLGIEQETQYF. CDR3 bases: TGTGCCAGCAGTTTGGGGATTGAGCAAGAGACCCAGTACTTC.

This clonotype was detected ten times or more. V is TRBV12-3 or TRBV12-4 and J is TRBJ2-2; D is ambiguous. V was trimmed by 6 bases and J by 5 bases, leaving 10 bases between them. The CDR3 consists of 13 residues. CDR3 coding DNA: TGTGCCAGCAGCCCCGTAAAGACCGGGGAGCTGTTTTTT. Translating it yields CASSPVKTGELFF.

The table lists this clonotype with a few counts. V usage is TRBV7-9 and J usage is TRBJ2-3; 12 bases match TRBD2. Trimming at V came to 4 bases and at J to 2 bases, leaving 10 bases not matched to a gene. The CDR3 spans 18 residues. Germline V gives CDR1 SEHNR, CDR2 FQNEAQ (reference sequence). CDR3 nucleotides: TGTGCCAGCAGCTACACCCGGACTAGCGGGACTTCCACAGATACGCAGTATTTT. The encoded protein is CASSYTRTSGTSTDTQYF.

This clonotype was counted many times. The CDR3 DNA follows: TGCGCCAGCAGAAGGACTAGCACAGATACGCAGTATTTT. It codes for CASRRTSTDTQYF. This sequence joins TRBV5-1 and TRBJ2-3, with a weak D call TRBD2 (5 bases). This CDR3 is built from 13 residues. Germline CDR1 SGHRS, CDR2 YFSETQ. With 5 bases removed from V and 0 bases from J, the gap between germline ends came to 7 bases.

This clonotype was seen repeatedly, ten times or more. Here the CDR3 DNA reads TGTGCCAGCAGTTACCCAACAGGCTTCCTCGGTAACGAGCAGTACTTC. It is translated as CASSYPTGFLGNEQYF. The genes are TRBV6-6 and TRBJ2-7, with D possibly TRBD1 on 5 matching bases. Per the germline V gene, CDR1 is MNHNY and CDR2 is SVGAGI (reference sequence). The V and J ends lost 2 bases and 5 bases respectively, with 19 bases between them. CDR3 length: 16 amino acids.

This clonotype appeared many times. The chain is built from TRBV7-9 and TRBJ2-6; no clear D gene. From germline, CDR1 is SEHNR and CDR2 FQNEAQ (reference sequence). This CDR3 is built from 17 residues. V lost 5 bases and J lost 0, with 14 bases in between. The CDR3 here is CASSQVTASSGANVLTF. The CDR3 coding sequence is TGTGCCAGCAGCCAAGTCACGGCCAGCTCTGGGGCCAACGTCCTGACTTTC. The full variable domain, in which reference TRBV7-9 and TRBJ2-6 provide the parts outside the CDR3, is DTGVSQNPRHKITKRGQNVTFRCDPISEHNRLYWYRQTLGQGPEFLTYFQNEAQLEKSRLLSDRFSAERPKGSFSTLEIQRTEQGDSAMYLCASSQVTASSGANVLTFGAGSRLTVL.

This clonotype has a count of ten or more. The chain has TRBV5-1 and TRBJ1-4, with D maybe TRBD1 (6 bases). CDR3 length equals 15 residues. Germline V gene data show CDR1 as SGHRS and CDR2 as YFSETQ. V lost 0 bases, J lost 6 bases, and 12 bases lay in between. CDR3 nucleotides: TGCGCCAGCAGCTTGGGCAGGGGTTTTGATGAAAAACTGTTTTTT. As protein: CASSLGRGFDEKLFF.

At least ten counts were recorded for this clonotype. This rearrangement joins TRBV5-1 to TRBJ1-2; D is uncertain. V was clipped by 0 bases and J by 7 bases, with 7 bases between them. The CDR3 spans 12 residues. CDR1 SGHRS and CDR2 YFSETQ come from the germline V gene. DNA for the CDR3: TGCGCCAGCAGCTTGGACTTATTTGGCTACACCTTC. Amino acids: CASSLDLFGYTF.

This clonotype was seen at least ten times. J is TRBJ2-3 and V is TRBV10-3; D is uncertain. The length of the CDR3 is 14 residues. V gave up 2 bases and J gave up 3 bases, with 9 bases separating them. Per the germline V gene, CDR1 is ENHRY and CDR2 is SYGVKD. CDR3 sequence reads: CAISERRETDTQYF. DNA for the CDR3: TGTGCCATCAGTGAGAGGAGAGAAACAGATACGCAGTATTTT.

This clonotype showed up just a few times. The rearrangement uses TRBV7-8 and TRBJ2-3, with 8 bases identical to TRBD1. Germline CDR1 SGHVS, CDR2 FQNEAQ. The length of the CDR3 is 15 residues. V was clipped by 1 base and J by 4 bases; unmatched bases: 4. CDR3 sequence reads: CASSLGTGLADTQYF. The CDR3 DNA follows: TGTGCCAGCAGCTTAGGGACAGGGCTAGCAGATACGCAGTATTTT.